This TCR beta chain was sequenced during a study of T cells after yellow fever vaccination. Trimming removed 5 bases at V and 4 bases at J, with 11 bases between. This CDR3 has 13 residues. Germline V gene data show CDR1 as SEHNR and CDR2 as FQNEAQ (reference sequence). MiXCR was run by TCRdb on the 5' RACE reads, yielding one entry per CDR3 protein. Among under 550,000 distinct CDR3 sequences listed, 20% to 25% were seen once. Study observations and caveats: The booster response re-showed most primary clones: 96% CD4, more than 70% CD8.

This clonotype was picked up a small number of times. Its antigen is as yet unknown. The chain recombines TRBV7-9 with TRBJ1-2; D is ambiguous. This sample comprised PBMCs, obtained roughly 20 days after the first yellow fever vaccination. The receptor was isolated from a man aged 18 to 29 who received the YFV17D yellow fever vaccine. The CDR3 region is CASSPRESYGYTF. CDR3 nucleotide sequence: TGTGCCAGCAGCCCCCGGGAGTCCTATGGCTACACCTTC.